Here is one TCR beta chain with its context. The target antigen is unknown. V shed 0 bases, J shed 3 bases, and the junction held 2 bases outside the gene matches. Per germline, CDR1 SGHRS and CDR2 YFSETQ. The CDR3 totals 16 residues. The entry originates in a study of shared clonotypes between healthy human individuals. Study overall: Researchers drew samples from two women and three men aged 18 to 49.

General observations from the study: Larger estimated richness was generally seen in naive subsets than in memory subsets. Depth was large, yet rarefaction showed that sorted-subset sequencing was incomplete.

Data came from immunoSEQ multiplex PCR; TCRdb stores just in-frame clones and leaves some out. The data show over a million clones, with about 96% seen just once and 1.2% held by the top ten. This TCR came from a man aged 30 to 39 in good health. The chain couples TRBV5-1 to TRBJ2-5; the match to TRBD2 covers 13 bases. Specimen: naive CD4+ T cells sorted from blood. Subset here: CD45RA+ positively selected. CDR3 amino acids: CASSLGLAGGKETQYF. The CDR3 DNA is TGCGCCAGCAGCTTGGGACTAGCGGGAGGAAAAGAGACCCAGTACTTC.